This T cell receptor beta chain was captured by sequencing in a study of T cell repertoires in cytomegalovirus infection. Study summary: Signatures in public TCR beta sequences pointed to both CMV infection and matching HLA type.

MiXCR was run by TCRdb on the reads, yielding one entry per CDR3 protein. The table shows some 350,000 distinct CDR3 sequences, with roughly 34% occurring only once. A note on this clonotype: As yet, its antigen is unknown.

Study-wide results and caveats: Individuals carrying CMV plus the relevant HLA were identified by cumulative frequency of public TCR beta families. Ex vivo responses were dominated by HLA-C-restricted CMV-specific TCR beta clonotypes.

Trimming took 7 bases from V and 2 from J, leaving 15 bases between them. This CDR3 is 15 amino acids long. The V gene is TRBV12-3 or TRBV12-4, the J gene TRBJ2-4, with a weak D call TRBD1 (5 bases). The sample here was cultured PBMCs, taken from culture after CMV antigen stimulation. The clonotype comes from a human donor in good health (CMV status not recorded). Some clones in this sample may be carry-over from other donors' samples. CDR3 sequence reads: CASTDQQGPKNIQYF. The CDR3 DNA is TGTGCCAGCACCGACCAGCAGGGTCCCAAAAACATTCAGTACTTC.